This T cell receptor beta chain emerged from a study of cytomegalovirus exposure and HLA in healthy donors. Regarding the study as a whole: It was found in a later analysis that first-cohort TCR clusters tended to co-occur in the 100 to 150 validation repertoires. Some TCR beta chains (around 180 of them) were listed as cytomegalovirus-associated.

Concerning this clone itself: Its antigen remains unidentified.

The junction had 6 bases not matched to a gene; V was cut back by 3 bases and J by 1 base. The CDR3 consists of 16 residues. Germline CDR1 is SGHRS and CDR2 is YFSETQ. Measured with immunoSEQ multiplex PCR; TCRdb has only the in-frame clones, and not every one. In the table there are about 360,000 clones, roughly 90% of which are singletons. The sample taken for sequencing was PBMCs. The TCR was taken from a woman in her late teens or twenties in good health and CMV-seronegative. The chain uses TRBV5-1 and TRBJ2-2; 7 positions match TRBD1. The CDR3 sequence: CASSSYDRENTGELFF. Here the CDR3 DNA reads TGCGCCAGCAGCTCATATGACAGGGAGAACACCGGGGAGCTGTTTTTT.